What follows are 28 T cell receptor beta chains derived from one specimen sequenced in a study of cytomegalovirus exposure and HLA in healthy donors. Assay used: immunoSEQ multiplex PCR; TCRdb lists only in-frame clones, some missing. Of some 110,000 clones in the sample, approximately 90% were seen once. Material: PBMCs. Receptors originate from a man aged 18-30 years in good health and CMV-seronegative.

The chain recombines TRBV7-2 with TRBJ1-6; 9 bases align to TRBD1. V lost 5 bases and J lost 10; bases outside the gene matches: 6. Germline CDR1 reads SGHTA; CDR2 reads FQGNSA. The CDR3 length is 14 residues. CDR3 amino acids: CASSLPDRGSPLHF. The CDR3 coding sequence is TGTGCCAGCAGCCTCCCGGACAGGGGCTCACCCCTCCACTTT. The whole variable domain, filled in from reference TRBV7-2 and TRBJ1-6, reads GAGVSQSPSNKVTEKGKDVELRCDPISGHTALYWYRQSLGQGLEFLIYFQGNSAPDKSGLPSDRFSAERTGGSVSTLTIQRTQQEDSAVYLCASSLPDRGSPLHFGNGTRLTVT.

V gene TRBV5-4 combines with J gene TRBJ2-1; 13 bases are shared with TRBD2. Germline-derived CDR1 and CDR2 are SGHNT and YYREEE (reference sequence). The J segment lost 3 bases and the V segment lost 4 bases, leaving 7 bases of the junction unmatched. This CDR3 region has 17 residues. This CDR3 is CASSPKGLAGNYNEQFF. CDR3 DNA sequence: TGTGCCAGCAGCCCTAAGGGACTAGCGGGGAACTACAATGAGCAGTTCTTC.

This clone was found once. The rearrangement links TRBV9 to TRBJ2-1; 14 bases fit TRBD2. The CDR3 length is 20 residues. Trimming at V came to 0 bases and at J to 1 base, leaving 9 bases not matched to a gene. Germline CDR1 is SGDLS and CDR2 is YYNGEE. The CDR3 DNA sequence: TGTGCCAGCAGCGTAGCTTATCGGACTAGCGGGAGGCGGTCCTACAATGAGCAGTTCTTC. Translated, it gives CASSVAYRTSGRRSYNEQFF.

In its sample, this clone was seen a few times. The rearrangement joins TRBV19 to TRBJ1-2; unclear D gene. Germline CDR1 and CDR2: LNHDA and SQIVND (reference sequence). CDR3 length: 16 amino acids. V lost 1 base, J lost 0 bases, and 12 bases lay in between. CDR3 DNA sequence: TGTGCCAGTAGTATAGCCCACCAGTCAGCTAACTATGGCTACACCTTC. It codes for CASSIAHQSANYGYTF.

The V gene is TRBV7-9, the J gene TRBJ2-1; perhaps TRBD2 as D (5 bases). Germline loops: CDR1 SEHNR, CDR2 FQNEAQ (reference sequence). The CDR3 is 14 amino acids. Trimming shortened V by 3 bases and J by 0 bases, and 6 bases separated the two germline ends. CDR3 in amino acids: CASSLGSSYNEQFF. The DNA of the CDR3 is TGTGCCAGCAGCTTGGGGAGCTCCTACAATGAGCAGTTCTTC.

The rearrangement joins TRBV19 to TRBJ1-5, with 7 positions matching TRBD1. V lost 9 bases and J lost 6; bases outside the gene matches: 14. This CDR3 contains 15 residues. The germline V gene encodes CDR1 LNHDA and CDR2 SQIVND (reference sequence). In DNA form, the CDR3 reads TGTGCCAGCGACTACCCGGAAGGGGGCCGTCAGCCCCAGCATTTT. It is translated as CASDYPEGGRQPQHF.

About this clone itself: At one end, the junction sequence differs from germline, possibly due to a read error. This sequence joins TRBV28 and TRBJ2-2; 8 bases match TRBD1. Germline loops: CDR1 MDHEN, CDR2 SYDVKM. The CDR3 has 16 residues. The CDR3 spells CASTWGQGANTGELFF. The DNA for the CDR3 is TGTGCCAGCACCTGGGGCCAGGGGGCGAATACCGGGGAGCTGTTTTTT.

The chain is built from TRBV29-1 and TRBJ2-1; D possibly corresponds to TRBD2 (5 bases). Per germline, CDR1 SQVTM and CDR2 ANQGSEA. There are 20 residues in the CDR3. The V end lost 1 base, the J end lost 3 bases, and 28 bases lay between the germline ends. In nucleotides, the CDR3 is TGCAGCGTTGAAGTCCTCGGGAAGGAGGCTACCGAATTTTACTACAATGAGCAGTTCTTC. This codes for CSVEVLGKEATEFYYNEQFF.

This clone appeared a single time. V usage is TRBV27 and J usage is TRBJ1-1; unclear D gene. From germline, CDR1 is MNHEY and CDR2 SMNVEV (reference sequence). This CDR3 region has 16 residues. V lost 0 bases, J lost 0 bases, and 11 bases lay in between. The CDR3, as DNA: TGTGCCAGCAGTTTATCGCCCGGGTCACTGAACACTGAAGCTTTCTTT. It codes for CASSLSPGSLNTEAFF.

The chain links TRBV2 to TRBJ2-2; 8 nucleotides line up with TRBD1. The V gene end was trimmed by 7 bases and the J gene end by 3 bases; junction bases not matched to a gene: 13. There are 17 residues in the CDR3. From germline, CDR1 is SNHLY and CDR2 FYNNEI. This CDR3 is CASNKDRDRLDTGELFF. Written as DNA, the CDR3 is TGTGCCAGCAACAAGGACAGGGACAGATTGGACACCGGGGAGCTGTTTTTT.

The chain carries TRBV5-1 and TRBJ1-5; 10 bases fit TRBD1. This CDR3 is built from 16 residues. The V segment lost 2 bases and the J segment 4 bases; nucleotides outside the gene matches: 6. Germline CDR1 reads SGHRS; CDR2 reads YFSETQ. The CDR3 region is CASSLAGTGENQPQHF. The CDR3, as DNA: TGCGCCAGCAGCTTAGCCGGGACAGGGGAGAATCAGCCCCAGCATTTT.

The V and J genes are TRBV2 and TRBJ1-2; TRBD1 agrees at 10 bases. Looked up from germline, CDR1 is SNHLY and CDR2 is FYNNEI. This CDR3 spans 14 amino acids. V gave up 2 bases and J gave up 8 bases; unmatched junction bases: 5. In nucleotides, the CDR3 is TGTGCCAGCAGTGAAACGGGACAGGGGAGGGGCTACACCTTC. Translating gives CASSETGQGRGYTF.

The V and J genes are TRBV19 and TRBJ2-3; maybe TRBD1 (5 bases). The CDR3 consists of 15 residues. The germline V gene encodes CDR1 LNHDA and CDR2 SQIVND (reference sequence). V shed 10 bases and J shed 0 bases, with 17 bases lying between them. The chain's CDR3 is CATTVGLTSTDTQYF. The CDR3 DNA reads TGTGCCACCACGGTGGGGCTAACTAGCACAGATACGCAGTATTTT.

The rearrangement uses TRBV7-6 and TRBJ1-5, with D hard to call. Trimming stripped 1 base from V and 6 bases from J, with 10 bases between. This CDR3 is 14 amino acids long. Germline V gene sequence: CDR1 SGHVS, CDR2 FNYEAQ. The CDR3 loop reads CASSLVGGGQPQHF. The CDR3 nucleotides read TGTGCCAGCAGCTTAGTAGGAGGTGGTCAGCCCCAGCATTTT.

The chain carries TRBV4-1 and TRBJ1-4; D remains unclear. V was cut by 6 bases and J by 7 bases, with 12 bases left in between. Germline V gene data show CDR1 as MGHRA and CDR2 as YSYEKL. This CDR3 contains 13 residues. Here the CDR3 reads CASSGGWGEKLFF. CDR3 coding DNA: TGCGCCAGCAGTGGAGGGTGGGGTGAAAAACTGTTTTTT.

The V and J genes are TRBV6-5 and TRBJ1-6; no clear D. Germline CDR1 and CDR2: MNHEY and SVGAGI. CDR3 length: 13 residues. The germline V and J ends were trimmed by 6 bases and 10 bases, with 13 bases remaining between them. Written as DNA, the CDR3 is TGTGCCAGCAGAGCGTCGTTCGACTCACCCCTCCACTTT. Residues: CASRASFDSPLHF.

The V gene is TRBV11-3, the J gene TRBJ2-5; TRBD2 matches 9 bases. The germline CDR1 and CDR2 sequences are SGHNT and YENEEA. The CDR3 length is 16 residues. V lost 2 bases, J lost 2 bases, and 6 bases stayed unmatched. Written as DNA, the CDR3 is TGTGCCAGCAGCTTAAGATCGCGGGAGGGACAAGAGACCCAGTACTTC. It specifies CASSLRSREGQETQYF. Full variable domain (remainder filled in from reference TRBV11-3 and TRBJ2-5): EAGVVQSPRYKIIEKKQPVAFWCNPISGHNTLYWYLQNLGQGPELLIRYENEEAVDDSQLPKDRFSAERLKGVDSTLKIQPAELGDSAVYLCASSLRSREGQETQYFGPGTRLLVL.

The CDR3 coding sequence is TGTGCCAGCACTGGCGGGGTTCAAACCGGCTATCAGTACTTC. It specifies CASTGGVQTGYQYF. The rearrangement links TRBV28 to TRBJ2-7, with D possibly matching TRBD2 (6 bases). The CDR3 loop spans 14 amino acids. The V end lost 7 bases, the J end lost 10 bases, and 23 bases lay between the germline ends. Germline lookup yields CDR1 MDHEN and CDR2 SYDVKM.

The chain carries TRBV5-1 and TRBJ2-7; 11 bases fit TRBD2. CDR3 size: 15 residues. Germline CDR1 is SGHRS and CDR2 is YFSETQ. V shed 4 bases, J shed 1 base, and the junction held 4 bases outside the gene matches. The CDR3 here is CASSPLAGVSYEQYF. The CDR3 region has the DNA TGCGCCAGCAGCCCACTAGCGGGAGTATCCTACGAGCAGTACTTC.

The V call is TRBV28, the J call TRBJ1-1; 7 bases align to TRBD1. V gave up 5 bases and J gave up 5 bases; unmatched junction bases: 8. This CDR3 contains 14 residues. Germline loops: CDR1 MDHEN, CDR2 SYDVKM. The chain's CDR3 is CASSAPIQGTEAFF. The CDR3 nucleotides read TGTGCCAGCAGTGCCCCCATACAGGGGACTGAAGCTTTCTTT.

The chain employs TRBV7-2 and TRBJ1-3; 10 bases align to TRBD1. V dropped 5 bases and J dropped 5; count of bases not matched to a gene: 9. The CDR3 is 16 residues long. The V gene's germline CDR1 is SGHTA and CDR2 FQGNSA. This CDR3 is CASSADRTGGRNTIYF. The DNA for the CDR3 is TGTGCCAGCAGCGCCGATCGGACAGGGGGGCGAAACACCATATATTTT.

V usage is TRBV5-1 and J usage is TRBJ1-2, with 9 bases aligning to TRBD1. CDR3 length: 14 residues. CDR1 SGHRS and CDR2 YFSETQ come from the germline V gene. With V trimmed by 4 bases and J by 5 bases, 6 bases remained unmatched. The DNA of the CDR3 is TGCGCCAGCAGCGAAGACAGGGGGGGATATGGCTACACCTTC. This sequence encodes CASSEDRGGYGYTF.

J is TRBJ2-3 and V is TRBV7-9; 9 bases map to TRBD2. V shed 1 base and J 4 bases; nucleotides not matched to a gene: 12. Germline V gene lookup returns CDR1 SEHNR and CDR2 FQNEAQ (reference sequence). The CDR3 is made up of 18 amino acids. CDR3 residues: CASSLGVRGGLLADTQYF. The CDR3 nucleotides are TGTGCCAGCAGCTTAGGGGTGCGGGGGGGCCTGTTGGCAGATACGCAGTATTTT.

This sequence joins TRBV15 and TRBJ2-5; 9 bases fit TRBD1. CDR1 is LNHNV, CDR2 YYDKDF, per germline (reference sequence). V trimming: 3 bases; J trimming: 5 bases; junction bases outside the gene matches: 1. The CDR3 spans 13 residues. The CDR3 spells CATSRDRGETQYF. The CDR3, as DNA: TGTGCCACCAGCAGGGACAGGGGCGAGACCCAGTACTTC.

This clone was counted between two and nine times. At the DNA level, this CDR3 is encoded by other sequences in the same sample as well. The chain links TRBV7-2 to TRBJ2-5; D remains unclear. Germline CDR1 and CDR2: SGHTA and FQGNSA. This CDR3 spans 13 amino acids. V lost 1 base and J lost 5, with 8 bases in between. CDR3 sequence (DNA): TGTGCCAGCAGCTTAGGCTCCGGGGAGACCCAGTACTTC. Protein product: CASSLGSGETQYF. The variable domain in full, with the rest retrieved from reference TRBV7-2 and TRBJ2-5, is GAGVSQSPSNKVTEKGKDVELRCDPISGHTALYWYRQSLGQGLEFLIYFQGNSAPDKSGLPSDRFSAERTGGSVSTLTIQRTQQEDSAVYLCASSLGSGETQYFGPGTRLLVL.

The chain uses TRBV27 and TRBJ1-1, with D possibly being TRBD1 (6 bases). This CDR3 has 12 amino acids. Trimming left V 10 bases short and J 1 base short, with 10 bases between. Germline-derived CDR1 and CDR2 are MNHEY and SMNVEV (reference sequence). The CDR3 nucleotides are TGTGCCACGCAACAGGGGAACACTGAAGCTTTCTTT. Amino acids: CATQQGNTEAFF.

The CDR3 loop is CASSYSGAGVGNEQFF. CDR3 DNA: TGTGCCAGCAGTTACAGCGGCGCGGGAGTAGGTAATGAGCAGTTCTTC. The V call is TRBV6-5, the J call TRBJ2-1; 7 positions match TRBD2. The junction had 11 bases not matched to a gene; V was cut back by 2 bases and J by 7 bases. This CDR3 contains 16 residues. Germline V lookup: CDR1 MNHEY, CDR2 SVGAGI.

This rearrangement joins TRBV18 to TRBJ1-1, with 8 nucleotides matching TRBD1. The CDR3 length is 14 residues. The J segment lost 1 base and the V segment lost 9 bases, leaving 7 bases of the junction unmatched. Germline-derived CDR1 and CDR2 are KGHSH and LQKENI. As DNA, the CDR3 is TGTGCCAGTTCGCGGACAGGGCAGAACACTGAAGCTTTCTTT. It specifies CASSRTGQNTEAFF.